These 5 T cell receptor beta chains came from one sample sequenced in a study of blood T cell repertoires in COVID-19. The protocol was immunoSEQ multiplex PCR, while the TCRdb copy is restricted to in-frame clones and leaves out a portion. The sample yields around 75,000 clones, around nine tenths seen once. Sequencing was done on a sample of peripheral blood. These receptors were obtained from a human donor in a cohort sampled during active COVID-19.

The CDR3 DNA is TGCGCCAGCAGCCGCGGGACTAGCGGCACAGATACGCAGTATTTT. Translating gives CASSRGTSGTDTQYF. The chain links TRBV4-1 to TRBJ2-3; 10 bases are shared with TRBD2. Germline values: CDR1 MGHRA, CDR2 YSYEKL. This CDR3 has 15 amino acids. The J segment lost 1 base and the V segment lost 4 bases, leaving 2 bases of the junction unmatched.

The genes are TRBV4-1 and TRBJ2-1; 12 bases align to TRBD2. CDR3 length: 16 residues. V was clipped by 0 bases and J by 4 bases; unmatched bases: 1. Germline CDR1 and CDR2: MGHRA and YSYEKL. This CDR3 is CASSQELAGGYNEQFF. The CDR3 DNA is TGCGCCAGCAGCCAAGAACTAGCGGGAGGTTACAATGAGCAGTTCTTC.

V and J are TRBV11-3 and TRBJ1-2; TRBD1 matches at 10 bases. Trimming removed 5 bases from V and 7 bases from J; junction bases left unmatched: 7. The germline V gene encodes CDR1 SGHNT and CDR2 YENEEA. CDR3 size: 14 residues. The CDR3 here is CASSAGTGVAGYTF. The CDR3 DNA follows: TGTGCCAGCAGCGCCGGGACAGGGGTTGCTGGCTACACCTTC.

Comment on this clone: An end of the junction does not agree with germline; a read error may underlie this. This sequence joins TRBV28 and TRBJ2-5; 11 positions agree with TRBD1. The germline V gene has CDR1 MDHEN and CDR2 SYDVKM. The CDR3 runs 16 residues. CDR3 loop: CASSLLPGQGVETQYF. In DNA, the CDR3 is TGTGCCAGCAGCTTATTGCCGGGACAGGGGGTAGAGACCCAGTACTTC.

The chain has TRBV7-2 and TRBJ2-5; D gene ambiguous. CDR3 size: 11 residues. Germline V lookup: CDR1 SGHTA, CDR2 FQGNSA. V was cut by 7 bases and J by 1 base, with 4 bases left in between. CDR3 sequence: CASTTQETQYF. CDR3 nucleotide sequence: TGTGCCAGCACTACCCAAGAGACCCAGTACTTC. The full variable domain, completed using reference TRBV7-2 and TRBJ2-5, is GAGVSQSPSNKVTEKGKDVELRCDPISGHTALYWYRQSLGQGLEFLIYFQGNSAPDKSGLPSDRFSAERTGGSVSTLTIQRTQQEDSAVYLCASTTQETQYFGPGTRLLVL.